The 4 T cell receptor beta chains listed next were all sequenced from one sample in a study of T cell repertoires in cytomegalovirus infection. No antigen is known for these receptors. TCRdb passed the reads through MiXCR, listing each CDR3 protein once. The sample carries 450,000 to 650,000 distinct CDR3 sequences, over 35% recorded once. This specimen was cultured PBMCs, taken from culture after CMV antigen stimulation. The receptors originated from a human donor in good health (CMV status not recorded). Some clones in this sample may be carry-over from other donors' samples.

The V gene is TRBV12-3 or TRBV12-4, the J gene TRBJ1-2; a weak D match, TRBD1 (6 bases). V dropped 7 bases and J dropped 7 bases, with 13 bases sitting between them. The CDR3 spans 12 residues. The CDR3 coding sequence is TGTGCCAGCAATCCAGGGGCGGGTGGCTACACCTTC. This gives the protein CASNPGAGGYTF.

The CDR3 region has the DNA TGCAGTGCCCTCCAAGGGATGACTGAAGCTTTCTTT. It translates to CSALQGMTEAFF. This chain links TRBV20-1 with TRBJ1-1; D is unclear. V lost 6 bases to trimming and J lost 5 bases, with 13 bases between them. This CDR3 is 12 amino acids long. Per the germline V gene, CDR1 is DFQATT and CDR2 is SNEGSKA (reference sequence).

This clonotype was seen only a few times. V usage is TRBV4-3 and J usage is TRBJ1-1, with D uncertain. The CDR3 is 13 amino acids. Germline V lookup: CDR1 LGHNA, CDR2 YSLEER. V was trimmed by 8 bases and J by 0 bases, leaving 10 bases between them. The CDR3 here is CASGKLMNTEAFF. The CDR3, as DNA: TGCGCCAGCGGAAAGTTGATGAACACTGAAGCTTTCTTT.

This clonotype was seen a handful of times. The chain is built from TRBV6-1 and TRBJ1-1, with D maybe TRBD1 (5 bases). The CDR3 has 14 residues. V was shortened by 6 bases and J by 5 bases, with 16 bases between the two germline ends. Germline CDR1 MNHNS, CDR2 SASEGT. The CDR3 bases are TGTGCCAGCAGGGGAGGGGCCACGAGGACTGAAGCTTTCTTT. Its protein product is CASRGGATRTEAFF.